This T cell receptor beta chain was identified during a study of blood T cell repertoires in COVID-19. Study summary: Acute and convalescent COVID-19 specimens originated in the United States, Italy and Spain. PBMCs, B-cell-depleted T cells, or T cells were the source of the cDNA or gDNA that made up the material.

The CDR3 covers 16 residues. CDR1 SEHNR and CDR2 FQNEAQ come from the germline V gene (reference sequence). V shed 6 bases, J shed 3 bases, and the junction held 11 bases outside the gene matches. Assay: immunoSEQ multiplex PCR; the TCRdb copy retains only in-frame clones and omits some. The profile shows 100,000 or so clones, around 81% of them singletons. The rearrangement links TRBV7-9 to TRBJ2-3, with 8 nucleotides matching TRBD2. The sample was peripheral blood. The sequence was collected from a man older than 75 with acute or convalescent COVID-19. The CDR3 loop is CASSSRGATGTDTQYF. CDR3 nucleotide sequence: TGTGCCAGCAGTTCGCGGGGGGCAACGGGTACAGATACGCAGTATTTT.